The clone carrying this T cell receptor (beta chain) appeared once. Its antigen is currently unknown. Sequenced by immunoSEQ multiplex PCR; TCRdb stores in-frame clones only, minus some. This sample has roughly 35,000 clones, with 82% found just once. The data stem from a study of OX40 agonist ivuxolimab in advanced cancers. General study results and limits: CD8+ T cells were the subset that, on average, had more expanded clones than CD4+. The CD4+ and CD8+ T cells in the blood had expanded clonally by week 6 at 0.1 to 3.0 mg/kg.

Germline V gene lookup returns CDR1 MNHNY and CDR2 SVGAGI (reference sequence). V was clipped by 6 bases and J by 8 bases; unmatched bases: 5. The CDR3 runs 12 residues. Autoimmune disease history or systemic immunosuppression meant exclusion. The receptor comes from an adult with an advanced solid tumor such as melanoma, head and neck, liver or kidney cancer. The chain carries TRBV6-6 and TRBJ1-2; TRBD1 matches at 8 bases. The starting material was CD4+ or CD8+ T cells sorted from blood, obtained in a trial of the OX40 agonist ivuxolimab. The CDR3 loop reads CASRRTGYGYTF. Here the CDR3 DNA reads TGTGCCAGCAGACGGACAGGGTACGGCTACACCTTC.